The present T cell receptor beta chain was sequenced within a study of cytomegalovirus exposure and HLA in healthy donors. TCRdb's table, derived via immunoSEQ multiplex PCR, lists solely in-frame clones and lacks some. The table lists more than 100,000 clones, more than 75% of them singletons. Germline CDR1 MNHEY, CDR2 SMNVEV (reference sequence). The CDR3 has 14 amino acids. J was trimmed by 6 bases and V by 2 bases; bases with no gene match: 4. This sequence originates from a woman aged 18-29 years in good health and CMV-seropositive. The sample consisted of PBMCs. The V and J genes are TRBV27 and TRBJ1-5; 7 bases line up with TRBD1. For the CDR3, the DNA is TGTGCCAGCAGTTTAAGGGGGCTCATTCAGCCCCAGCATTTT. As protein: CASSLRGLIQPQHF.